Included here is one TCR beta chain sequence, with context. Its antigen is unidentified. The data belong to a study of T cells in localized non-small cell lung cancer. Study-level points and caveats: With higher T cell density in blood came longer overall survival. Investigators sequenced only a single tumor region, leaving heterogeneity possible. Uninvolved neighboring lung showed the greatest T cell clonality, exceeding tumor. Adjacent lung had a median roughly 61 of the 100 largest tumor clones.

V was cut by 6 bases and J by 9 bases, with 24 bases left in between. The CDR3 has 15 residues. Germline assignment: CDR1 SGHRS and CDR2 YFSETQ. The protocol was immunoSEQ multiplex PCR, while the TCRdb copy is restricted to in-frame clones and leaves out a portion. The table has 75,000 to 95,000 clones, roughly 89% seen once. The V call is TRBV5-1, the J call TRBJ1-1, with D perhaps matching TRBD1 (5 bases). The sample was peripheral blood, taken before any cancer treatment. The TCR was taken from a man aged 35 to 69 with stage I squamous cell lung carcinoma. The CDR3, as DNA: TGCGCCAGCACCCCCCCGGGGTGGCAGGGTGGGCAAGCTTTCTTT. Translating gives CASTPPGWQGGQAFF.